This is a list of T cell receptor beta chains from one sample in a study of blood T cell repertoires in COVID-19. The table came from immunoSEQ multiplex PCR; TCRdb's copy has only in-frame clones and leaves some out. The sample has about 390,000 clones, roughly 86% seen once. The sample was peripheral blood. These receptors were obtained from an older woman with COVID-19, enrolled during active disease. Both conserved end residues are part of each CDR3.

V gene	CDR3 length	J gene	CDR3 protein
TRBV29-1	15	TRBJ1-3	CSVEARATSGNTIYF
TRBV5-6	12	TRBJ2-7	CASSHRDSARYF
TRBV19	14	TRBJ1-6	CASSMGQGGSPLHF
TRBV5-1	14	TRBJ2-3	CASSLVGGADTQYF
TRBV2	14	TRBJ2-7	CASSETRGWGEQYF
TRBV5-1	14	TRBJ2-5	CASSRPSGKETQYF
TRBV5-1	12	TRBJ1-1	CASTGGSTEAFF
TRBV7-3	14	TRBJ2-7	CASSLGTGPYEQYF
TRBV24-1	13	TRBJ1-3	CATRASGTDTIYF
TRBV28	15	TRBJ1-3	CASSYLRGSGNTIYF
TRBV6-1	16	TRBJ1-1	CASSGPTGSGNTEAFF
TRBV7-2	16	TRBJ1-1	CASSSQIIPGNTEAFF
TRBV5-1	14	TRBJ2-7	CASSLGRQGWEQYF
TRBV21-1	16	TRBJ2-7	CASRERGQGVSYEQYF
TRBV19	14	TRBJ1-1	CASSPRTLGTEAFF
TRBV6-5	15	TRBJ2-7	CASSRPGTGTYEQYF
TRBV7-3	13	TRBJ1-1	CASSYGGLTEAFF
TRBV27	13	TRBJ2-5	CASGYRDKETQYF
TRBV5-1	13	TRBJ1-5	CASSREVNQPQHF
TRBV5-1	14	TRBJ2-7	CASSLSGGSYEQYF
TRBV2	13	TRBJ1-1	CASRSTGGTEAFF
TRBV5-1	17	TRBJ2-2	CASSKTGQGRNTGELFF
TRBV6-1	19	TRBJ2-1	CASSVSRAGGYYSYNEQFF
TRBV27	15	TRBJ1-2	CASSYEPTGRGGYTF
TRBV2	13	TRBJ1-1	CASRQGAGTEAFF
TRBV7-3	13	TRBJ1-5	CASSFSGGQPQHF
TRBV29-1	14	TRBJ1-3	CSVDPGNSGNTIYF
TRBV20-1	15	TRBJ1-4	CSASFRDQGNEKLFF
TRBV3-1/TRBV3-2	13	TRBJ1-5	CASSPPSRQPQHF
TRBV5-8	19	TRBJ1-4	CASSGLTGQGMLPNEKLFF
TRBV6-5	15	TRBJ1-2	CASSSGTGGNYGYTF
TRBV6-5	15	TRBJ2-7	CASSYSGTGRSEQYF
TRBV11-2	14	TRBJ2-2	CASIRNANTGELFF
TRBV5-5	13	TRBJ2-1	CASSLGPVHEQFF
TRBV6-5	15	TRBJ1-2	CASNTPPTAVYGYTF
TRBV11-2	17	TRBJ1-3	CASSLDLAQYSGNTIYF
TRBV29-1	13	TRBJ1-1	CSVASLRYTEAFF
TRBV6-5	11	TRBJ2-3	CASSLIDTQYF
TRBV6-5	13	TRBJ1-1	CASTLQGTTEAFF
TRBV6-4	13	TRBJ1-1	CASSGMAGTEAFF
TRBV2	13	TRBJ2-2	CASADRGMGELFF
TRBV5-1	14	TRBJ2-5	CASNPGRGQETQYF
TRBV28	13	TRBJ1-6	CASSPGTGPPLHF
TRBV7-8	16	TRBJ1-5	CASSLSSHLRGQPQHF
TRBV5-1	15	TRBJ2-7	CASSPTGSYPYEQYF
TRBV6-6	15	TRBJ1-6	CASSYEGVNNSPLHF
TRBV19	14	TRBJ2-7	CASSIGTSGAARNF
TRBV19	15	TRBJ1-1	CASTSPGAGGTEAFF
TRBV29-1	16	TRBJ2-5	CSAPPGAGGKQETQYF
TRBV5-1	16	TRBJ1-3	CASSSLGSGSGNTIYF
TRBV27	16	TRBJ1-6	CASSLSRSSYNSPLHF
TRBV24-1	15	TRBJ2-3	CATSVEAGNADTQYF
TRBV7-2	13	TRBJ1-2	CASSLGTSYGYTF
TRBV7-3	14	TRBJ2-2	CASITSGARGELFF
TRBV18	14	TRBJ1-2	CASSYGTGSYGYTF
TRBV7-9	15	TRBJ1-5	CASSSTGVSNQPQHF
TRBV7-3	13	TRBJ1-6	CASSSDSDSPLHF